Following are 14 T cell receptor beta chains from one sample sequenced in a study of memory CD4+ T cells and cytomegalovirus serostatus. The assay was immunoSEQ multiplex PCR, and TCRdb's table has in-frame clones only and misses some. The sample records some 44,000 clones, more than 60% being singletons. Single viable CD3+CD4+CD8-CD45RO+ cells were sorted as the memory CD4+ T cells. The sample was memory CD4+ T cells from blood. The receptor set was obtained from an adult in good health and CMV-seronegative.

The chain combines TRBV6-5 with TRBJ1-6; D remains ambiguous. Germline V lookup: CDR1 MNHEY, CDR2 SVGAGI. V was clipped by 0 bases and J by 6 bases, with 9 bases between them. CDR3 length: 15 amino acids. The CDR3 sequence: CASSYSNVANSPLHF. For the CDR3, the DNA is TGTGCCAGCAGTTACTCGAATGTCGCTAATTCACCCCTCCACTTT.

The V gene is TRBV6-5, the J gene TRBJ1-1; TRBD1 is a possible D gene (6 bases). The length of the CDR3 is 14 residues. CDR1 is MNHEY and CDR2 is SVGAGI in the germline V gene. V lost 7 bases and J lost 1, with 13 bases in between. The CDR3 nucleotides are TGTGCCAGCACCCCTATCAGGGGGAACACTGAAGCTTTCTTT. It is translated as CASTPIRGNTEAFF.

The rearrangement joins TRBV19 to TRBJ2-3, with 7 bases aligning to TRBD1. The CDR3 extends over 14 amino acids. The trim removed 6 bases at V and 2 bases at J, leaving 5 bases unmatched. Germline V lookup: CDR1 LNHDA, CDR2 SQIVND (reference sequence). The CDR3 DNA is TGTGCCAGTAGCCGACAGGGTCTCACAGATACGCAGTATTTT. Translating it yields CASSRQGLTDTQYF. The entire variable domain, with the rest obtained from reference TRBV19 and TRBJ2-3, is as follows: DGGITQSPKYLFRKEGQNVTLSCEQNLNHDAMYWYRQDPGQGLRLIYYSQIVNDFQKGDIAEGYSVSREKKESFPLTVTSAQKNPTAFYLCASSRQGLTDTQYFGPGTRLTVL.

V is TRBV27 and J is TRBJ2-2; D not certain. V dropped 2 bases and J dropped 4 bases, with 11 bases sitting between them. The germline CDR1 and CDR2 sequences are MNHEY and SMNVEV (reference sequence). This CDR3 has 15 amino acids. The CDR3 nucleotides are TGTGCCAGCAGTTTAAGGGCAACCCGCACCGGGGAGCTGTTTTTT. Residues: CASSLRATRTGELFF.

This chain links TRBV4-2 with TRBJ2-2, with D possibly being TRBD1 (7 bases). V was clipped by 3 bases and J by 3 bases, with 17 bases between them. This CDR3 has 17 amino acids. Per germline, CDR1 LGHNA and CDR2 YNFKEQ. CDR3 nucleotides: TGTGCCAGCAGCCAGGGCCAGGGGGGCCCGGACACCGGGGAGCTGTTTTTT. Protein sequence: CASSQGQGGPDTGELFF.

The gene calls are TRBV5-1 and TRBJ1-2, with D possibly matching TRBD1 (5 bases). The length of the CDR3 is 14 residues. Germline V gene lookup returns CDR1 SGHRS and CDR2 YFSETQ. V was shortened by 1 base and J by 3 bases, with 10 bases between the two germline ends. Here the CDR3 reads CASSLSSQDYGYTF. The CDR3 region has the DNA TGCGCCAGCAGCTTGAGTTCACAGGACTATGGCTACACCTTC.

V is TRBV11-1 and J is TRBJ1-2; D is possibly TRBD1 (5 bases). The germline V gene encodes CDR1 SGHAT and CDR2 FQDESV (reference sequence). The CDR3 is made up of 16 amino acids. Trimming cost V 5 bases and J 2 bases, with 18 bases left between them. The CDR3 nucleotides read TGTGCCAGCAGCCCAAGGGACGGGCTGGGAAACTATGGCTACACCTTC. Residues: CASSPRDGLGNYGYTF.

The chain uses TRBV2 and TRBJ2-5; no definite D call. CDR3 length equals 13 residues. Trimming stripped 7 bases from V and 5 bases from J, with 14 bases between. CDR1 SNHLY and CDR2 FYNNEI come from the germline V gene. As DNA, the CDR3 is TGTGCCAGCAACGAGGACCTTTTGGAGACCCAGTACTTC. Encoded protein: CASNEDLLETQYF.

The chain combines TRBV6-6 with TRBJ2-5; possibly TRBD1 for D (5 bases). V was pared by 5 bases and J by 5 bases, with 21 bases between. CDR1 is MNHNY, CDR2 SVGAGI, per germline (reference sequence). The CDR3 runs to 16 residues. The CDR3 DNA follows: TGTGCCAGCAGTCTCACCTGGCAGGGCGGACGGGAGACCCAGTACTTC. Translated: CASSLTWQGGRETQYF.

The chain is built from TRBV9 and TRBJ1-2; 7 bases line up with TRBD1. There are 16 residues in the CDR3. Germline CDR1 reads SGDLS; CDR2 reads YYNGEE. The V and J ends lost 0 bases and 8 bases, in that order; junction bases with no gene match: 13. The CDR3 DNA is TGTGCCAGCAGCGTAGTGGCCCAGGGGGGAGCTGGAGGCTACACCTTC. This gives the protein CASSVVAQGGAGGYTF.

The V and J genes are TRBV5-6 and TRBJ2-4; D might be TRBD2 (5 bases). CDR1 SGHDT and CDR2 YYEEEE come from the germline V gene. Trimming left V 4 bases short and J 1 base short, with 9 bases between. The CDR3 totals 14 residues. In nucleotides, the CDR3 is TGTGCCAGCAGCCGGTCGGGGGCCAAAAACATTCAGTACTTC. Its translation: CASSRSGAKNIQYF. Based on the CDR3 plus reference TRBV5-6 and TRBJ2-4, the full variable domain is DAGVTQSPTHLIKTRGQQVTLRCSPKSGHDTVSWYQQALGQGPQFIFQYYEEEERQRGNFPDRFSGHQFPNYSSELNVNALLLGDSALYLCASSRSGAKNIQYFGAGTRLSVL.

In this sample, this clone turned up a few times. The V and J genes are TRBV6-6 and TRBJ1-2; D ambiguous. Germline CDR1 MNHNY, CDR2 SVGAGI (reference sequence). Deletions cut 0 bases from V and 4 bases from J, with 12 bases between. This CDR3 has 15 amino acids. In DNA, the CDR3 is TGTGCCAGCAGTTACTCGAGGAGTCCCAGCTATGGCTACACCTTC. Residues: CASSYSRSPSYGYTF.

The CDR3 bases are TGCGCCAGCAGCTCGACGGGACAAACTAATGAAAAACTGTTTTTT. This encodes CASSSTGQTNEKLFF. The rearrangement links TRBV5-1 to TRBJ1-4; maybe TRBD1 (6 bases). Between the trimmed V and J ends, which lost 3 bases and 1 base, there was a span of 10 bases. CDR3 length: 15 amino acids. Germline V gives CDR1 SGHRS, CDR2 YFSETQ.

The chain carries TRBV7-2 and TRBJ1-3; TRBD1 is a possible D gene (5 bases). This CDR3 has 11 residues. Trimming removed 5 bases at V and 11 bases at J, with 10 bases between. Germline values: CDR1 SGHTA, CDR2 FQGNSA. The CDR3, as DNA: TGTGCCAGCAGCCAGGGACGGGCCATATATTTT. Amino acid sequence: CASSQGRAIYF.